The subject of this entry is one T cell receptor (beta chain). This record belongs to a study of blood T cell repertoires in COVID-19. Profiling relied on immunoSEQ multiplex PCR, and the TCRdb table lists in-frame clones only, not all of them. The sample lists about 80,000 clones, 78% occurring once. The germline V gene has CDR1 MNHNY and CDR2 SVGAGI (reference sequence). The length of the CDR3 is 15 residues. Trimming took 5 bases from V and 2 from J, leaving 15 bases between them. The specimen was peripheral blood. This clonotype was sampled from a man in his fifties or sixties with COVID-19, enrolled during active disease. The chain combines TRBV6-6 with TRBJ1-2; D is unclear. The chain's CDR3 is CASSRQVALNYGYTF. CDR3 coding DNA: TGTGCCAGCAGTCGTCAGGTGGCCCTGAACTATGGCTACACCTTC.